The present TCR beta chain was sequenced within a study of long-term antiretroviral therapy in people with HIV. Notes on the study in general: Versus controls, repertoires in people with HIV had narrower CDR3 length ranges. Dominant in the repertoire at all time points were clones expanded before ART. Blood dating 2004 to 2017 may reflect older ART regimens.

The V and J ends lost 1 base and 0 bases respectively, with 10 bases between them. Looked up from germline, CDR1 is MNHNS and CDR2 is SASEGT. The CDR3 has 15 residues. Samples were assayed with immunoSEQ v3.0 at survey level. Profiling relied on immunoSEQ multiplex PCR, and the TCRdb table lists in-frame clones only, not all of them. The sample records fewer than 20,000 clones, approximately 81% being singletons. To note about this clone: Antigen unknown.

J is TRBJ2-7 and V is TRBV6-1; no firm D call. The TCR originated in a woman aged 50 to 60 with HIV. The sequences come from unsorted PBMCs, collected 0.3 years after starting antiretroviral therapy. CDR3 sequence reads: CASSEEGRSSYEQYF. The CDR3 coding sequence is TGTGCCAGCAGTGAAGAGGGCAGGAGCTCCTACGAGCAGTACTTC.